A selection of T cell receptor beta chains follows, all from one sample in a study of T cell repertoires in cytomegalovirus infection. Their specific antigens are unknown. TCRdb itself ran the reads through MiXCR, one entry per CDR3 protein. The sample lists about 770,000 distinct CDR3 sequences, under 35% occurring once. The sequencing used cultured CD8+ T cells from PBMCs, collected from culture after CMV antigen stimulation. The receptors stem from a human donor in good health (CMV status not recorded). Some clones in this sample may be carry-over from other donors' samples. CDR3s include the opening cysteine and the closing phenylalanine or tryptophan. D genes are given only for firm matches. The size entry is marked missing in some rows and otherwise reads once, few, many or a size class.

CDR3 DNA: TGTGCCAGCAGCTTAGTAGGGGTTACAAATGAGCAGTTCTTC
CDR3 protein: CASSLVGVTNEQFF
clone size: many
D gene: -
V gene: TRBV7-2
CDR3 length: 14
J gene: TRBJ2-1

CDR3 DNA: TGTGCCACCAGTGTGGGAGGGGGCCAGCCCCAGCATTTT
CDR3 protein: CATSVGGGQPQHF
clone size: -
D gene: TRBD1
V gene: TRBV24-1
CDR3 length: 13
J gene: TRBJ1-5

CDR3 DNA: TGTGCCAGCGTTGGGGACTATGGCTACACCTTC
CDR3 protein: CASVGDYGYTF
clone size: -
D gene: -
V gene: TRBV12-3/TRBV12-4
CDR3 length: 11
J gene: TRBJ1-2

CDR3 DNA: TGTGCCAGCAGTGAAGTCGTCAGTCATAATTCACCCCTCCACTTT
CDR3 protein: CASSEVVSHNSPLHF
clone size: few
D gene: -
V gene: TRBV25-1
CDR3 length: 15
J gene: TRBJ1-6

CDR3 DNA: TGTGCCAGCAGTGAAGGGGGGACAGAATCTTACCAAGAGACCCAGTACTTC
CDR3 protein: CASSEGGTESYQETQYF
clone size: -
D gene: TRBD1
V gene: TRBV6-1
CDR3 length: 17
J gene: TRBJ2-5

CDR3 DNA: TGTGCCAGCAGTTATATACTCTTAGCGGGGGAGGAGACCCAGTACTTC
CDR3 protein: CASSYILLAGEETQYF
clone size: -
D gene: TRBD2
V gene: TRBV6-2/TRBV6-3
CDR3 length: 16
J gene: TRBJ2-5

CDR3 DNA: TGTGCCAGCAGCTCTTTTCAGGGGGCACTGGAAGGGCCCCAGCATTTT
CDR3 protein: CASSSFQGALEGPQHF
clone size: many
D gene: TRBD1
V gene: TRBV7-9
CDR3 length: 16
J gene: TRBJ1-5

CDR3 DNA: TGTGCCAGCAGGGCGGGACTAGCAGATACGCAGTATTTT
CDR3 protein: CASRAGLADTQYF
clone size: -
D gene: TRBD2
V gene: TRBV2
CDR3 length: 13
J gene: TRBJ2-3

CDR3 DNA: TGTGCCAGCAGTTACCGACAGCATACCGGGGAGCTGTTTTTT
CDR3 protein: CASSYRQHTGELFF
clone size: -
D gene: -
V gene: TRBV6-5
CDR3 length: 14
J gene: TRBJ2-2

CDR3 DNA: TGTGCCAGCAGCTACGGACCGGACCGGGTGAACACTGAAGCTTTCTTT
CDR3 protein: CASSYGPDRVNTEAFF
clone size: many
D gene: -
V gene: TRBV7-2
CDR3 length: 16
J gene: TRBJ1-1

CDR3 DNA: TGCGCCAGCAGCTTGTATACATGGGACGGCGCCTCTGGAAACACCATATATTTT
CDR3 protein: CASSLYTWDGASGNTIYF
clone size: once
D gene: -
V gene: TRBV5-1
CDR3 length: 18
J gene: TRBJ1-3

CDR3 DNA: TGTGCCATCAGTGTAACTTCCGGGACAGGGACCTCCTACGAGCAGTACTTC
CDR3 protein: CAISVTSGTGTSYEQYF
clone size: -
D gene: TRBD1
V gene: TRBV10-3
CDR3 length: 17
J gene: TRBJ2-7

CDR3 DNA: TGTGCCAGCAGTCCTAGCGGGGGGCCCCCCTCCTACAATGAGCAGTTCTTC
CDR3 protein: CASSPSGGPPSYNEQFF
clone size: -
D gene: TRBD2
V gene: TRBV12-3/TRBV12-4
CDR3 length: 17
J gene: TRBJ2-1

CDR3 DNA: TGTGCCAGCAGTTGGACTAGCGGGAGCGGGGAGACCCAGTACTTC
CDR3 protein: CASSWTSGSGETQYF
clone size: few
D gene: TRBD2
V gene: TRBV2
CDR3 length: 15
J gene: TRBJ2-5

CDR3 DNA: TGTGCCAGTAGTAAGCTCAGGGTTCTATTTACTGAAGCTTTCTTT
CDR3 protein: CASSKLRVLFTEAFF
clone size: -
D gene: -
V gene: TRBV19
CDR3 length: 15
J gene: TRBJ1-1

CDR3 DNA: TGTGCCAGCAGCTTAGCTAAGAGCACTGAAGCTTTCTTT
CDR3 protein: CASSLAKSTEAFF
clone size: many
D gene: -
V gene: TRBV7-6
CDR3 length: 13
J gene: TRBJ1-1

CDR3 DNA: TGTGCCAGCAGCTCCCCGCAGGACAGGGCAAGAGAGCAGTTCTTC
CDR3 protein: CASSSPQDRAREQFF
clone size: -
D gene: TRBD1
V gene: TRBV7-3
CDR3 length: 15
J gene: TRBJ2-1

CDR3 DNA: TGCAGTGCTAGAGAGGCTCAGACAGGGGTTGGGCAGCCCCAGCATTTT
CDR3 protein: CSAREAQTGVGQPQHF
clone size: -
D gene: TRBD1
V gene: TRBV20-1
CDR3 length: 16
J gene: TRBJ1-5

CDR3 DNA: TGTGCCAGCAGCCACTTCGACAGGGGAAGGAACACTGAAGCTTTCTTT
CDR3 protein: CASSHFDRGRNTEAFF
clone size: -
D gene: TRBD1
V gene: TRBV3-1
CDR3 length: 16
J gene: TRBJ1-1

CDR3 DNA: TGTGCCAGCAGTTTTGACTTTGGGATTCCCACAGATACGCAGTATTTT
CDR3 protein: CASSFDFGIPTDTQYF
clone size: -
D gene: -
V gene: TRBV12-3/TRBV12-4
CDR3 length: 16
J gene: TRBJ2-3

CDR3 DNA: TGCAGTGCTAGAGATTTTTCCGGACAGGGGCCCTACGAGCAGTACTTC
CDR3 protein: CSARDFSGQGPYEQYF
clone size: -
D gene: TRBD1
V gene: TRBV20-1
CDR3 length: 16
J gene: TRBJ2-7

CDR3 DNA: TGTGCCAGCAGGGACGAGGGCGGGGGGGCCGCGAATGAGCAGTTCTTC
CDR3 protein: CASRDEGGGAANEQFF
clone size: -
D gene: TRBD2
V gene: TRBV5-4
CDR3 length: 16
J gene: TRBJ2-1

CDR3 DNA: TGTGCCAGCAGCTTACTACAGGGTGGTTTCTATGGCTACACCTTC
CDR3 protein: CASSLLQGGFYGYTF
clone size: few
D gene: -
V gene: TRBV11-2
CDR3 length: 15
J gene: TRBJ1-2

CDR3 DNA: TGTGCCAGCAGTTACTCGGCCCCCAGGGTCGTTGGGTATGGCTACACCTTC
CDR3 protein: CASSYSAPRVVGYGYTF
clone size: few
D gene: -
V gene: TRBV6-6
CDR3 length: 17
J gene: TRBJ1-2

CDR3 DNA: TGCAGTGCTAGATTACTAGGGGGTGGCGAGACCCAGTACTTC
CDR3 protein: CSARLLGGGETQYF
clone size: many
D gene: -
V gene: TRBV20-1
CDR3 length: 14
J gene: TRBJ2-5

CDR3 DNA: TGTGCCAGCAGCTTAGTAGACTATGGACTAGTTCTCTACAATGAGCAGTTCTTC
CDR3 protein: CASSLVDYGLVLYNEQFF
clone size: many
D gene: TRBD2
V gene: TRBV7-8
CDR3 length: 18
J gene: TRBJ2-1

CDR3 DNA: TGTGCCAGCCGGACAGCTAGCACAGATACGCAGTATTTT
CDR3 protein: CASRTASTDTQYF
clone size: -
D gene: -
V gene: TRBV7-8
CDR3 length: 13
J gene: TRBJ2-3

CDR3 DNA: TGTGCCAGCAGTCCGGGACCGACCTATGGCTACACCTTC
CDR3 protein: CASSPGPTYGYTF
clone size: few
D gene: -
V gene: TRBV27
CDR3 length: 13
J gene: TRBJ1-2

CDR3 DNA: TGCGCCAGCAGCCAAGGTCGGGGAAACAATGAGCAGTTCTTC
CDR3 protein: CASSQGRGNNEQFF
clone size: -
D gene: -
V gene: TRBV4-1
CDR3 length: 14
J gene: TRBJ2-1

CDR3 DNA: TGTGCCAGCAGTGAACGAAACCGGGACTACGCCCATTTGGGTGAGCAGTTCTTC
CDR3 protein: CASSERNRDYAHLGEQFF
clone size: few
D gene: TRBD2
V gene: TRBV6-1
CDR3 length: 18
J gene: TRBJ2-1

CDR3 DNA: TGCGCCAGCAGCTTGACTTCGCAGGGTACCACCGGGGAGCTGTTTTTT
CDR3 protein: CASSLTSQGTTGELFF
clone size: -
D gene: -
V gene: TRBV5-1
CDR3 length: 16
J gene: TRBJ2-2

CDR3 DNA: TGTGCCAGTAGAGACAGGGGCTGGGCGGCCACTGAAGCTTTCTTT
CDR3 protein: CASRDRGWAATEAFF
clone size: few
D gene: TRBD1
V gene: TRBV19
CDR3 length: 15
J gene: TRBJ1-1

CDR3 DNA: TGTGCCAGCAGTCCTCGACAGGGGGCCCCTCCTAGCGATGGCTACACCTTC
CDR3 protein: CASSPRQGAPPSDGYTF
clone size: few
D gene: TRBD1
V gene: TRBV7-8
CDR3 length: 17
J gene: TRBJ1-2